This T cell receptor (beta chain) was recovered during a study of T cell responses to AZD1222 COVID-19 vaccine. Study-level points and caveats: Clonal diversity was possibly underestimated; the donors were predominantly white British and more often female. Seropositivity was recorded at baseline in only 6 or 7 AZD1222 recipients. As reported, nearly half of all spike-specific TCRs target variant regions that are unmutated.

Comment on this clone: Its antigen is not identified.

Analysis merged second doses at about 4 or about 12 weeks. V was shortened by 0 bases and J by 3 bases, with 9 bases between the two germline ends. This CDR3 has 14 residues. In germline, CDR1 is SGHNT, CDR2 YENEEA. Sequenced by immunoSEQ multiplex PCR; TCRdb stores in-frame clones only, minus some. The repertoire holds about 140,000 clones, with 85% to 95% as singletons. This TCR was recovered from an adult who received the AZD1222 COVID-19 vaccine. The sample consisted of peripheral blood, taken 28 days after the second AZD1222 dose. The chain carries TRBV11-3 and TRBJ2-7; D remains unclear. CDR3 in amino acids: CASSLEGRFYEQYF. The CDR3 DNA follows: TGTGCCAGCAGCTTAGAGGGAAGATTCTACGAGCAGTACTTC.